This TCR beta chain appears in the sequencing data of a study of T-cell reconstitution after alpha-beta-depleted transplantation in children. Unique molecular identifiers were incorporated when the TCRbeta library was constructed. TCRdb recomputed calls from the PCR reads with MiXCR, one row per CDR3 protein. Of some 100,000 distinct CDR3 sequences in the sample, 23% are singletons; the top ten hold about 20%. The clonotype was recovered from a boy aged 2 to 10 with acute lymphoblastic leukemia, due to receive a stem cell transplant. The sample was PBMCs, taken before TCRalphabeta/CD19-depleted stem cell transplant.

The CDR3 sequence is CASSELTGLPHQETQYF. CDR3 bases: TGTGCCAGCAGTGAACTGACAGGCCTTCCCCACCAAGAGACCCAGTACTTC. The rearrangement uses TRBV25-1 and TRBJ2-5, with TRBD1 as a possible D gene (6 bases). V lost 2 bases and J 0 bases, leaving 16 bases between the germline ends. Germline V lookup: CDR1 MGHDK, CDR2 SYGVNS. This CDR3 has 17 amino acids.